Listed below are T cell receptor beta chains from one sample, sequenced in a study of OX40 agonist ivuxolimab in advanced cancers. Only in-frame clones appear in the TCRdb table, and some are missing; sequencing was by immunoSEQ multiplex PCR. The data show approximately 34,000 clones, approximately 81% seen once. This sample comprised CD4+ or CD8+ T cells sorted from blood, obtained in a trial of the OX40 agonist ivuxolimab. The source is an adult with an advanced solid tumor such as melanoma, head and neck, liver or kidney cancer. CDR3s include the opening cysteine and the closing phenylalanine or tryptophan. Each record gives: D gene, clone size, J gene, V gene, CDR3 protein, CDR3 DNA. The D gene is left open where the match is weak. The size field is filled for only some rows; it gives once, few, many or a size class.

TRBD2,-,TRBJ2-1,TRBV28,CASSLLGIAGDLSYNEQFF,TGTGCCAGCAGTTTATTGGGAATAGCGGGAGACCTCTCCTACAATGAGCAGTTCTTC
TRBD2,-,TRBJ2-1,TRBV15,CATSPLAGDYNEQFF,TGTGCCACCAGCCCTCTAGCGGGGGATTACAATGAGCAGTTCTTC
TRBD1,-,TRBJ1-2,TRBV5-5,CASAPRDRVYGYTF,TGTGCCAGCGCCCCCCGGGACAGGGTCTATGGCTACACCTTC
TRBD2,-,TRBJ2-1,TRBV7-2,CASSLFSGLSYNEQFF,TGTGCCAGCAGCTTATTTTCGGGACTATCCTACAATGAGCAGTTCTTC
-,-,TRBJ1-1,TRBV5-1,CASSPDTDTEAFF,TGCGCCAGCAGCCCGGACACCGACACTGAAGCTTTCTTT
TRBD2,-,TRBJ2-7,TRBV29-1,CSVDGPSGTYEQYF,TGCAGCGTTGACGGGCCTAGCGGGACCTACGAGCAGTACTTC
-,few,TRBJ1-2,TRBV30,CAWSVDTSYGYTF,TGTGCCTGGAGTGTAGACACGAGCTATGGCTACACCTTC
TRBD1,-,TRBJ2-7,TRBV6-5,CASSYTGDEQYF,TGTGCCAGCAGTTATACAGGGGACGAGCAGTACTTC
-,-,TRBJ1-5,TRBV18,CASSPRGGEKGNQPQHF,TGTGCCAGCTCACCACGGGGGGGCGAAAAGGGCAATCAGCCCCAGCATTTT
-,-,TRBJ1-1,TRBV7-9,CASSFFPLNTEAFF,TGTGCCAGCAGCTTCTTCCCTTTGAACACTGAAGCTTTCTTT
TRBD2,-,TRBJ2-1,TRBV5-1,CASSFTPGPSGEEQFF,TGCGCCAGCAGCTTTACACCGGGACCAAGCGGGGAGGAGCAGTTCTTC
-,-,TRBJ1-2,TRBV2,CASSRGTSGYTF,TGTGCCAGCAGTAGGGGGACCTCTGGCTACACCTTC
-,-,TRBJ2-7,TRBV30,CAWKYDYEQYF,TGTGCCTGGAAATACGATTACGAGCAGTACTTC
-,-,TRBJ2-1,TRBV7-2,CASSLEGLAVTYNEQFF,TGTGCCAGCAGCTTAGAGGGGTTAGCGGTTACCTACAATGAGCAGTTCTTC
-,-,TRBJ1-1,TRBV20-1,CSARGSRGTFF,TGCAGTGCTAGAGGGAGCCGGGGAACTTTCTTT
-,-,TRBJ1-5,TRBV6-6,CASSVQQVNQPQHF,TGTGCCAGCAGTGTCCAACAGGTCAATCAGCCCCAGCATTTT
-,-,TRBJ2-3,TRBV20-1,CSAPIGNTQYF,TGCAGTGCCCCGATTGGGAATACGCAGTATTTT
-,-,TRBJ2-5,TRBV5-5,CASSLGHLQETQYF,TGTGCCAGCAGCCTGGGACACCTCCAAGAGACCCAGTACTTC
-,-,TRBJ1-1,TRBV5-6,CASSLGLLNTEAFF,TGTGCCAGCAGCTTGGGGCTACTGAACACTGAAGCTTTCTTT
-,-,TRBJ2-2,TRBV13,CASRDSGDLNTGELFF,TGTGCCAGCAGAGATTCGGGGGACCTGAACACCGGGGAGCTGTTTTTT
TRBD2,-,TRBJ2-2,TRBV4-3,CASSQGPGGTGELFF,TGCGCCAGCAGCCAAGGTCCGGGGGGGACCGGGGAGCTGTTTTTT
-,-,TRBJ2-6,TRBV13,CASSLSAFSGGANVLTF,TGTGCCAGCAGCTTATCGGCGTTCTCGGGCGGGGCCAACGTCCTGACTTTC
TRBD1,-,TRBJ2-2,TRBV7-3,CASSSGPGQLNTGELFF,TGTGCCAGCAGCTCTGGGCCGGGACAGTTGAACACCGGGGAGCTGTTTTTT
-,medium-sized,TRBJ2-7,TRBV5-1,CASSLPNSYEQYF,TGCGCCAGCAGTCTCCCTAACTCCTACGAGCAGTACTTC
-,-,TRBJ1-1,TRBV10-3,CAISEGQPWEAFF,TGTGCCATCAGTGAAGGCCAGCCCTGGGAAGCTTTCTTT
TRBD2,-,TRBJ2-7,TRBV6-1,CASRSSGAYEQYF,TGTGCCAGCAGATCTAGCGGGGCGTACGAGCAGTACTTC
-,-,TRBJ2-3,TRBV5-1,CASSLESSVDTQYF,TGCGCCAGCAGCTTGGAATCCTCGGTGGATACGCAGTATTTT
-,-,TRBJ2-2,TRBV6-5,CASNSNAGELFF,TGTGCCAGCAATTCTAACGCCGGGGAGCTGTTTTTT
-,-,TRBJ1-1,TRBV5-5,CASSSLLTFRNTEAFF,TGTGCCAGCAGCTCCCTACTGACTTTTAGGAACACTGAAGCTTTCTTT
-,-,TRBJ1-1,TRBV7-2,CASSLRYSNTEAFF,TGTGCCAGCAGCTTAAGGTATTCGAACACTGAAGCTTTCTTT
-,-,TRBJ1-1,TRBV9,CASSRIGGVAEAFF,TGTGCCAGCAGCCGGATTGGGGGCGTGGCTGAAGCTTTCTTT
-,-,TRBJ1-1,TRBV6-5,CASSYRDLNTEAFF,TGTGCCAGCAGTTACCGGGATTTGAACACTGAAGCTTTCTTT
-,-,TRBJ1-4,TRBV6-1,CASSEVQARGKLFF,TGTGCCAGCAGTGAAGTACAGGCGAGAGGAAAACTGTTTTTT
-,few,TRBJ2-7,TRBV6-6,CASSQTRGPHEQYF,TGTGCCAGCAGTCAAACACGGGGGCCCCACGAGCAGTACTTC
-,-,TRBJ1-2,TRBV6-1,CASRIQGIYGYTF,TGTGCCAGCAGGATCCAGGGGATCTATGGCTACACCTTC
-,-,TRBJ1-2,TRBV5-5,CASSLDRAYGYTF,TGTGCCAGCAGCTTGGACAGGGCGTATGGCTACACCTTC
-,once,TRBJ1-2,TRBV20-1,CSARDGGYTF,TGCAGTGCTAGAGATGGGGGCTACACCTTC
-,-,TRBJ2-5,TRBV10-3,CAIRGGNSRVETQYF,TGTGCCATCAGGGGCGGGAACAGTAGGGTCGAGACCCAGTACTTC
TRBD1,-,TRBJ2-1,TRBV10-3,CAISDRGLGEQFF,TGTGCCATCAGTGATAGGGGGCTGGGTGAGCAGTTCTTC
-,-,TRBJ1-1,TRBV6-1,CASREGLGAFF,TGTGCCAGCAGAGAGGGGTTAGGAGCTTTCTTT
-,-,TRBJ2-1,TRBV19,CASSISSGGGNEQFF,TGTGCCAGTAGTATCTCGAGCGGAGGGGGCAATGAGCAGTTCTTC